These 11 T cell receptor beta chains originate from one sample sequenced in a study of cytotoxic CD8 clonotypes in ibrutinib-treated CLL. Some clones are missing from TCRdb's copy, which holds only in-frame ones; the method was immunoSEQ multiplex PCR. Among roughly 76,000 clones listed, 75% to 85% were seen once. The material sequenced was PBMCs, taken at disease progression, from a patient treated with ibrutinib. Source of these receptors: a human donor with chronic lymphocytic leukemia.

This clone appeared once. The rearrangement links TRBV5-1 to TRBJ1-4; maybe TRBD1 (5 bases). Trimming stripped 0 bases from V and 3 bases from J, with 9 bases between. The CDR3 sequence is 15 residues long. The V gene's germline CDR1 is SGHRS and CDR2 YFSETQ. CDR3 in DNA: TGCGCCAGCAGCTTGGAGGGGTTCGCTAATGAAAAACTGTTTTTT. It is translated as CASSLEGFANEKLFF.

This chain connects TRBV7-6 to TRBJ1-4; D is perhaps TRBD1 (6 bases). From germline, CDR1 is SGHVS and CDR2 FNYEAQ. Trimming shortened V by 7 bases and J by 3 bases, and 12 bases separated the two germline ends. This CDR3 is built from 14 residues. The CDR3 DNA sequence: TGTGCCAGCACCATAGGGGGTCCTAATGAAAAACTGTTTTTT. As protein: CASTIGGPNEKLFF.

For this clone: A much bigger clone sits one base away, suggesting this may be a read error. The V call is TRBV6-5, the J call TRBJ1-1; TRBD1 is a possible D gene (5 bases). This CDR3 spans 15 amino acids. V gave up 6 bases and J gave up 7 bases, with 21 bases separating them. Germline V CDR1 and CDR2: MNHEY, SVGAGI. The CDR3: CASSPLVGGTLEAFF. The CDR3 DNA reads TGTGCCAGCAGCCCCCTAGTTGGGGGGACCCTTGAAGCTTTCTTT.

The chain combines TRBV2 with TRBJ2-2, with no clear D. This CDR3 has 14 amino acids. Germline V gene lookup returns CDR1 SNHLY and CDR2 FYNNEI. Trimming pared 2 bases from V and 7 bases from J, leaving 11 bases between. CDR3 amino acids: CASSEFRGIGELFF. For the CDR3, the DNA is TGTGCCAGCAGTGAATTTCGAGGTATCGGGGAGCTGTTTTTT.

The CDR3 is CASMVGNEQYF. The CDR3, as DNA: TGCGCCAGCATGGTCGGGAACGAGCAGTACTTC. This chain joins TRBV5-1 and TRBJ2-7, with D possibly being TRBD2 (5 bases). V was shortened by 6 bases and J by 5 bases, with 9 bases between the two germline ends. There are 11 residues in the CDR3. Germline V gene lookup returns CDR1 SGHRS and CDR2 YFSETQ.

The CDR3 coding sequence is TGTGCCAGCAGTGATAGTGACAGCCCGCGGGTCAACAATCAGCCCCAGCATTTT. Amino acids: CASSDSDSPRVNNQPQHF. The rearrangement uses TRBV6-4 and TRBJ1-5; perhaps TRBD1 as D (5 bases). CDR1 and CDR2 from the germline V gene are MRHNA and SNTAGT. The CDR3 runs to 18 residues. Trimming took off 3 bases at V and 3 bases at J, with 21 bases between the two ends.

The chain combines TRBV6-5 with TRBJ1-1; D may be TRBD1 (6 bases). Germline V gives CDR1 MNHEY, CDR2 SVGAGI. The CDR3 consists of 15 residues. Trimming left V 5 bases short and J 3 bases short, with 16 bases between. CDR3 nucleotides: TGTGCCAGCAGTACTCAGGGGTGGGAGGACACTGAAGCTTTCTTT. Protein sequence: CASSTQGWEDTEAFF.

The rearrangement links TRBV9 to TRBJ2-7, with D perhaps TRBD1 or TRBD2 (5 bases each). This CDR3 comprises 15 residues. Trimming took 1 base from V and 2 from J, leaving 13 bases between them. CDR1 and CDR2 from the germline V gene are SGDLS and YYNGEE. This chain's CDR3 is CASSVTSGTTYEQYF. The CDR3 DNA follows: TGTGCCAGCAGCGTAACGTCCGGGACCACCTACGAGCAGTACTTC. The variable domain in full, with the rest retrieved from reference TRBV9 and TRBJ2-7, is DSGVTQTPKHLITATGQRVTLRCSPRSGDLSVYWYQQSLDQGLQFLIQYYNGEERAKGNILERFSAQQFPDLHSELNLSSLELGDSALYFCASSVTSGTTYEQYFGPGTRLTVT.

The CDR3 sequence: CASSLGRKETQYF. The DNA for the CDR3 is TGCGCCAGCAGCTTGGGCAGGAAAGAGACCCAGTACTTC. The chain joins TRBV5-1 to TRBJ2-5, with D unresolved. With 0 bases removed from V and 3 bases from J, the gap between germline ends came to 6 bases. Germline V gives CDR1 SGHRS, CDR2 YFSETQ. This CDR3 is built from 13 residues.

The chain has TRBV5-1 and TRBJ1-1; D is undetermined. From germline, CDR1 is SGHRS and CDR2 YFSETQ. The CDR3 has 14 amino acids. V was pared by 0 bases and J by 2 bases, with 8 bases between. Here the CDR3 reads CASSLVRLNTEAFF. As DNA, the CDR3 is TGCGCCAGCAGCTTGGTGAGATTAAACACTGAAGCTTTCTTT.

The chain joins TRBV7-6 to TRBJ1-1, with TRBD1 as a possible D gene (6 bases). Trimming stripped 1 base from V and 0 bases from J, with 21 bases between. This CDR3 has 19 residues. CDR1 is SGHVS and CDR2 is FNYEAQ in the germline V gene. The CDR3 loop is CASSLVSLGGGIMNTEAFF. In DNA, the CDR3 is TGTGCCAGCAGCTTAGTGAGTTTAGGGGGGGGGATTATGAACACTGAAGCTTTCTTT.